These 23 T cell receptor beta chains originate from one sample sequenced in a study of Tregs in tolerant kidney transplant recipients. Using immunoSEQ multiplex PCR, the repertoire was profiled, and TCRdb retains in-frame clones only, with some absent. The clone table shows about 14,000 clones, with the ten largest holding 25% to 30%. The nonmyeloablative bone marrow transplants came from related graft donors, with transient mixed chimerism. This specimen was CD8+ T cells from blood (PBMCs), taken 6 months after the transplant. The receptors come from a human patient who received a combined kidney and bone marrow transplant. The graft donor may have contributed some T cells.

Notes on this clone: The missing CDR3 end, 3 residues past where the read stops, is filled in from the germline J gene. The chain combines TRBV13 with TRBJ2-7; 8 bases are shared with TRBD1. The germline V gene has CDR1 PRHDT and CDR2 FYEKMQ (reference sequence). This CDR3 spans 15 amino acids. V shed 3 bases, J shed 1 base, and the junction held 5 bases outside the gene matches. The CDR3 here is CASSLTGVRSYEQYF. The covered CDR3 bases are TGTGCCAGCAGCTTGACAGGGGTAAGGTCCTACGAG.

About this clone: The CDR3 goes on 3 residues after the read ends, and that part is filled in from the germline J gene. V usage is TRBV7-9 and J usage is TRBJ2-1; 7 bases are shared with TRBD2. In germline, CDR1 is SEHNR, CDR2 FQNEAQ (reference sequence). After removal of 3 bases from V and 8 bases from J, the junction contained 10 bases not matched to a gene. The CDR3 sequence is 15 residues long. The CDR3 spells CASSFRDYPRDEQFF. Incomplete CDR3 DNA: TGTGCCAGCAGCTTCCGGGACTACCCCCGGGATGAG.

By frequency, this clone is medium-sized (0.01 to 0.1%). The sequence runs out 3 residues before the end of the CDR3; the remainder is reconstructed from the germline J gene. The chain couples TRBV29-1 to TRBJ1-1; a possible D gene is TRBD1 (6 bases). The germline V gene encodes CDR1 SQVTM and CDR2 ANQGSEA. This CDR3 comprises 13 residues. Between the trimmed V and J ends, which lost 6 bases and 0 bases, there was a span of 11 bases. Here the CDR3 reads CSVSQGLNTEAFF. The part of the CDR3 DNA that was read is TGCAGCGTCTCTCAGGGGTTGAACACTGAA. Combining the CDR3 with reference TRBV29-1 and TRBJ1-1 gives the whole variable domain SAVISQKPSRDICQRGTSLTIQCQVDSQVTMMFWYRQQPGQSLTLIATANQGSEATYESGFVIDKFPISRPNLTFSTLTVSNMSPEDSSIYLCSVSQGLNTEAFFGQGTRLTVV.

Comment on this clone: The sequence runs out 3 residues before the end of the CDR3; the remainder is reconstructed from the germline J gene. This chain links TRBV20-1 with TRBJ2-2; no firm D call. CDR1 and CDR2 (germline): DFQATT, SNEGSKA (reference sequence). V was shortened by 0 bases and J by 8 bases, with 10 bases between the two germline ends. The CDR3 sequence is 13 residues long. CDR3 in amino acids: CSARDPRTGELFF. CDR3 bases read: TGCAGTGCTAGAGATCCACGAACTGGGGAG.

About this clone: Coverage ceases 3 residues before the CDR3 finishes, and the germline J gene fills in the end. This rearrangement joins TRBV14 to TRBJ2-2, with 9 nucleotides matching TRBD1. V was pared by 1 base and J by 4 bases, with 10 bases of the junction left unmatched. The CDR3 is made up of 18 amino acids. The germline V gene has CDR1 SGHDN and CDR2 FVKESK. The CDR3 here is CASSQVYGTGSFTGELFF. The CDR3 bases that were read are TGTGCCAGCAGCCAAGTATACGGGACAGGGTCGTTCACCGGGGAG.

As concerns this clone: Read sequence stops 3 residues before the CDR3 end, and the germline J gene provides the missing end. The genes are TRBV7-9 and TRBJ2-1; 7 nucleotides match TRBD1. CDR1 SEHNR and CDR2 FQNEAQ come from the germline V gene (reference sequence). The CDR3 runs to 14 residues. The V gene end was trimmed by 5 bases and the J gene end by 8 bases; junction bases not matched to a gene: 9. The CDR3 sequence is CASSREGALYEQFF. The CDR3 DNA, read in part, is TGTGCCAGCAGCAGAGAGGGGGCGCTTTATGAG.

In regard to this clone: The CDR3 extends 3 residues past the end of the read, so its final part is completed from the germline J gene. The rearrangement links TRBV19 to TRBJ2-2; D perhaps matches TRBD1 (6 bases). Germline-derived CDR1 and CDR2 are LNHDA and SQIVND (reference sequence). V dropped 8 bases and J dropped 4 bases, with 11 bases sitting between them. The length of the CDR3 is 13 residues. The covered CDR3 bases are TGTGCCAGTCGCAGAGGGGGCACCGGGGAG. It codes for CASRRGGTGE. The full CDR3 reads CASRRGGTGELFF.

Turning to this clone: Read sequence stops 3 residues before the CDR3 end, and the germline J gene provides the missing end. The chain carries TRBV6-2 or TRBV6-3 and TRBJ1-5; TRBD1 matches 8 bases. This CDR3 spans 15 amino acids. CDR1 is MNHEY, CDR2 SVGEGT, per germline. The J segment lost 7 bases and the V segment lost 6 bases, leaving 11 bases of the junction unmatched. The CDR3 reads CASSYVGQGGQPQHF. Partial CDR3 DNA: TGTGCCAGCAGCTATGTCGGACAGGGCGGACAGCCC.

Of note for this clone: The read terminates 3 residues ahead of where the CDR3 ends, so the germline J gene completes it. The chain couples TRBV7-6 to TRBJ2-7, with 7 nucleotides matching TRBD1. The J segment lost 0 bases and the V segment lost 5 bases, leaving 1 base of the junction unmatched. Germline V lookup: CDR1 SGHVS, CDR2 FNYEAQ. This CDR3 has 13 residues. The CDR3 sequence is CASSRGLSYEQYF. CDR3 DNA, as far as it was read: TGTGCCAGCAGCAGGGGGCTCTCCTACGAG.

This clone counts as large by frequency. Coverage ceases 3 residues before the CDR3 finishes, and the germline J gene fills in the end. The rearrangement uses TRBV10-1 and TRBJ2-1; 10 positions agree with TRBD1. J lost 8 bases, V lost 7 bases, and 5 bases had no gene match. In germline, CDR1 is WNHNN, CDR2 SYGVQD (reference sequence). The CDR3 sequence is 13 residues long. The sequenced CDR3 bases are TGCGCCAGCAATCCAGGGACAGGGGATGAG. The encoded protein is CASNPGTGDE. The entire CDR3 reads CASNPGTGDEQFF.

A remark on this clone: The read is 3 residues too short to cover the CDR3 end, so that end is filled in from the germline J gene. V usage is TRBV13 and J usage is TRBJ2-7, with D perhaps being TRBD1 or TRBD2 (5 bases each). Trimming removed 6 bases at V and 2 bases at J, with 11 bases between. The CDR3 has 13 residues. CDR1 is PRHDT and CDR2 is FYEKMQ in the germline V gene (reference sequence). CDR3 bases read: TGTGCCAGCAGTCCAGGGAGTACCTACGAG. Translated, it gives CASSPGSTYE. The CDR3 in full is CASSPGSTYEQYF.

Comment on this clone: Read data end 3 residues before the CDR3 end; the end is taken from the germline J gene. The chain combines TRBV28 with TRBJ2-7; possibly TRBD1 for D (5 bases). Deletions cut 6 bases from V and 4 bases from J, with 16 bases between. CDR1 and CDR2 (germline): MDHEN, SYDVKM. The CDR3 sequence is 14 residues long. The CDR3 region is CASRVTGYIYEQYF. Incomplete CDR3 DNA: TGTGCCAGCAGGGTTACAGGTTACATTTACGAG.

A note on this clone: The read terminates 3 residues before the CDR3 end, so the remaining end is supplied by the germline J gene. The V call is TRBV9, the J call TRBJ2-7; TRBD2 agrees at 11 bases. The germline gives CDR1 SGDLS, CDR2 YYNGEE. V was pared by 4 bases and J by 6 bases, with 9 bases of the junction left unmatched. CDR3 length equals 15 residues. The part of the CDR3 DNA that was read is TGTGCCAGCAGCTTTAGTAGCGGGAGGGCGGGCGAG. Translation gives CASSFSSGRAGE. The entire CDR3 reads CASSFSSGRAGEQYF.

Details on this clone: The read finishes 3 residues shy of the CDR3 end, and the germline J gene is used to complete it. V and J are TRBV2 and TRBJ1-6; 7 bases agree with TRBD1. The CDR3 totals 14 residues. The J segment lost 8 bases and the V segment lost 3 bases, leaving 4 bases of the junction unmatched. Germline CDR1 reads SNHLY; CDR2 reads FYNNEI. The CDR3 protein is CASSEGDRYSPLHF. The CDR3 DNA, read in part, is TGTGCCAGCAGTGAGGGGGACAGATATTCACCC.

For this clone: The CDR3 extends 3 residues past the end of the read, so its final part is completed from the germline J gene. This chain connects TRBV7-6 to TRBJ2-5; 7 bases are shared with TRBD1. Per germline, CDR1 SGHVS and CDR2 FNYEAQ. With 3 bases clipped from V and 0 bases from J, the junction kept 4 bases outside the gene matches. The length of the CDR3 is 15 residues. CDR3 bases read: TGTGCCAGCAGCTTTCGGACAGGCGACCAAGAGACC. Translation: CASSFRTGDQET. The full CDR3 protein reads CASSFRTGDQETQYF.

In regard to this clone: The read halts 3 residues ahead of the CDR3 end, with the missing end drawn from the germline J gene. The V gene is TRBV28, the J gene TRBJ2-3; the D gene is possibly TRBD1 (6 bases). V was clipped by 5 bases and J by 2 bases, with 11 bases between them. The germline V gene has CDR1 MDHEN and CDR2 SYDVKM. The length of the CDR3 is 14 residues. This CDR3 reads CASSEDRNTDTQYF. CDR3 DNA, as far as it was read: TGTGCCAGCAGTGAGGACAGAAACACAGATACG.

As for this clone: The read ends 3 residues early relative to the CDR3; the germline J gene fills the gap. V is TRBV5-5 and J is TRBJ2-7; the D gene is possibly TRBD2 (5 bases). The V end was cut by 2 bases, the J end by 4 bases, with 16 bases between. CDR1 and CDR2 from the germline V gene are SGHKS and YYEKEE (reference sequence). The CDR3 runs 15 residues. The CDR3 sequence: CASSLGGLGFYEQYF. The sequenced CDR3 bases are TGTGCCAGCAGCTTAGGCGGGCTAGGTTTTTACGAG.

On this clone: Read data end 3 residues before the CDR3 end; the end is taken from the germline J gene. This chain connects TRBV20-1 to TRBJ2-1, with no clear D. This CDR3 is built from 12 residues. The V end lost 6 bases, the J end lost 6 bases, and 12 bases lay between the germline ends. Germline V lookup: CDR1 DFQATT, CDR2 SNEGSKA (reference sequence). The sequenced part of the CDR3 DNA is TGCAGTGCCGAATTCGACATCAATGAG. This sequence encodes CSAEFDINE. The entire CDR3 protein is CSAEFDINEQFF.

Regarding this clone: Read sequence stops 3 residues before the CDR3 end, and the germline J gene provides the missing end. The chain carries TRBV7-9 and TRBJ2-5, with TRBD1 matching over 8 bases. The CDR3 is 14 residues long. Trimming at V came to 5 bases and at J to 4 bases, leaving 6 bases not matched to a gene. CDR1 is SEHNR and CDR2 is FQNEAQ in the germline V gene (reference sequence). This CDR3 reads CASSPEGQGETQYF. The sequenced part of the CDR3 DNA is TGTGCCAGCAGCCCCGAAGGACAGGGAGAGACC.

As to this clone: The read is 3 residues too short to cover the CDR3 end, so that end is filled in from the germline J gene. The rearrangement uses TRBV7-9 and TRBJ1-2; D gene unclear. This CDR3 spans 14 amino acids. Germline V lookup: CDR1 SEHNR, CDR2 FQNEAQ (reference sequence). CDR3 bases read: TGTGCCAGCAGCTTCGCAGAGACTATTTACGAC. Its protein is CASSFAETIYD. The complete CDR3 reads CASSFAETIYDYTF.

As for this clone: The read ends 3 residues early relative to the CDR3; the germline J gene fills the gap. The chain joins TRBV5-4 to TRBJ2-5, with TRBD1 identical over 8 bases. Unmatched junction bases numbered 4, after V lost 4 bases and J lost 5 bases. Per the germline V gene, CDR1 is SGHNT and CDR2 is YYREEE (reference sequence). CDR3 size: 13 residues. The CDR3 spells CASSAGGAETQYF. The sequenced part of the CDR3 DNA is TGTGCCAGCAGCGCAGGGGGCGCGGAGACC. The whole variable domain, remainder taken from reference TRBV5-4 and TRBJ2-5, is ETGVTQSPTHLIKTRGQQVTLRCSSQSGHNTVSWYQQALGQGPQFIFQYYREEENGRGNFPPRFSGLQFPNYSSELNVNALELDDSALYLCASSAGGAETQYFGPGTRLLVL.

As regards this clone: The read falls 3 residues short of the CDR3 end, and the missing part is taken from the germline J gene. V usage is TRBV7-8 and J usage is TRBJ1-4; the match to TRBD1 covers 8 bases. Per germline, CDR1 SGHVS and CDR2 FQNEAQ. This CDR3 is built from 15 residues. The V and J ends lost 1 base and 6 bases, in that order; junction bases with no gene match: 4. The sequenced part of the CDR3 DNA is TGTGCCAGCAGCTTAGAGGGGACAGGAGATGAAAAA. Residues: CASSLEGTGDEK. The whole CDR3 sequence reads CASSLEGTGDEKLFF.

As to this clone: The read finishes 3 residues shy of the CDR3 end, and the germline J gene is used to complete it. The rearrangement links TRBV27 to TRBJ2-7, with 8 bases aligning to TRBD1. The CDR3 runs to 15 residues. Unmatched junction bases numbered 9, after V lost 5 bases and J lost 3 bases. CDR1 MNHEY and CDR2 SMNVEV come from the germline V gene (reference sequence). The part of the CDR3 DNA that was read is TGTGCCAGCAGTGCTCCGGGACAGGAAGGCTACGAG. Protein product: CASSAPGQEGYE. The CDR3 in full is CASSAPGQEGYEQYF.